Sequencing of this T cell receptor (beta chain) was carried out in a study of blood T cell repertoires in COVID-19. Whole-study context: Donors in the United States, Italy and Spain gave samples during acute or convalescent COVID-19. In each case, the material was cDNA or gDNA derived from T cells, B-cell-depleted T cells, or PBMCs.

In the original processing: For nucleated cells, counts were estimated from reference gene primer amplification. TCRdb's table, derived via immunoSEQ multiplex PCR, lists solely in-frame clones and lacks some. V and J calls and clone size follow that table, whereas D and trimming were derived from the DNA. The table shows just over 200,000 clones, with 86% occurring only once. The CDR3 spans 17 residues. The V and J ends lost 3 bases and 3 bases, in that order; junction bases with no gene match: 14. CDR1 and CDR2 (germline): SGHVS, FQNEAQ. Sequenced material: peripheral blood. This chain uses TRBV7-8 with TRBJ2-7, with 7 nucleotides matching TRBD1. The sequence was collected from an elderly man with acute or convalescent COVID-19. Here the CDR3 reads CASSFIRGQTFIYEQYV. CDR3 nucleotide sequence: TGTGCCAGCAGCTTCATACGGGGACAGACTTTTATCTACGAGCAGTACGTC.